The clone carrying this T cell receptor (beta chain) was seen more than once but under ten times. Its antigen is currently unknown. This record comes from a study of T cells in Graves' hyperthyroidism and ophthalmopathy. Notes on the study in general: It was a median approximately 6 months before onset that the model predicted ophthalmopathy. The majority of expanded thyroid clonotypes above 0.001 also appeared in blood.

TCR beta CDR3 sequences were amplified from RNA transcripts. First-round RT-PCR of the TCR CDR3 relied on the HTBI primer set. TCRdb reprocessed the multiplex PCR reads via MiXCR and lists one record per CDR3 protein. The table lists approximately 400,000 distinct CDR3 sequences, about 18% of them singletons, with 40% in the top ten. Disease lasting under 3 months, a NOSPECS grade of at least 4, and a Clinical Activity Score of at least 3 were features of the ophthalmopathy patients. From 10 ml of fresh peripheral blood, PBMCs were isolated. The sequence derives from a man aged 18 to 35 with Graves' ophthalmopathy. The specimen was blood.

The CDR3 sequence is CASSHQQQMNTEAFF. CDR3 coding DNA: TGTGCCAGCAGCCACCAACAGCAGATGAACACTGAAGCTTTCTTT. The V gene is TRBV7-9, the J gene TRBJ1-1; D gene ambiguous. The CDR3 contains 15 residues. V gave up 5 bases and J gave up 0 bases, with 13 bases separating them. Germline CDR1 and CDR2: SEHNR and FQNEAQ (reference sequence).